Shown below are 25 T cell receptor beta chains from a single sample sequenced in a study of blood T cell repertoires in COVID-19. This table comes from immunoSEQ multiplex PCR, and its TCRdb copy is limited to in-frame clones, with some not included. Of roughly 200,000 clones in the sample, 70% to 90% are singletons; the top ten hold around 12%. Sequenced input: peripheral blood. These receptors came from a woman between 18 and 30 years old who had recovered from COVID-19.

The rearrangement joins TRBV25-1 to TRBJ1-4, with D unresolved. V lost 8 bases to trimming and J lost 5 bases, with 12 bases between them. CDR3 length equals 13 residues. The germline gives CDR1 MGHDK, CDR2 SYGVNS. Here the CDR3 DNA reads TGTGCCAGCCCTCCGGACTGGAATGAAAAACTGTTTTTT. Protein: CASPPDWNEKLFF.

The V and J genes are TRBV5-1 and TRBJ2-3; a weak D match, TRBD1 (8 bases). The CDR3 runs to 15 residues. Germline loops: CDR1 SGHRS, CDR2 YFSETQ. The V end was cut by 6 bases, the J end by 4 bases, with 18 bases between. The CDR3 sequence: CASNGGAGGSDTQYF. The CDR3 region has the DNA TGCGCCAGCAATGGGGGGGCAGGGGGCTCAGATACGCAGTATTTT.

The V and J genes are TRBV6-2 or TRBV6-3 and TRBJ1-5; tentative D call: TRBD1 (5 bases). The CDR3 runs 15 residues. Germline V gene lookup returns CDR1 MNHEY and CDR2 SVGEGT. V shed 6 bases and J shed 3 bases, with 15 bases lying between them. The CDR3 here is CASSPGGGFNQPQHF. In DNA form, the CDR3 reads TGTGCCAGCAGCCCCGGGGGGGGGTTCAATCAGCCCCAGCATTTT.

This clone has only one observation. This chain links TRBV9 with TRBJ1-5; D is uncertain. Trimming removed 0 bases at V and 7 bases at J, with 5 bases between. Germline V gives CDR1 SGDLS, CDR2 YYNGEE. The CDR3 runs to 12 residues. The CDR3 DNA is TGTGCCAGCAGCGTAGACAACCAGCCCCAGCATTTT. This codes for CASSVDNQPQHF. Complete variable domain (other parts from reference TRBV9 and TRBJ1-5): DSGVTQTPKHLITATGQRVTLRCSPRSGDLSVYWYQQSLDQGLQFLIQYYNGEERAKGNILERFSAQQFPDLHSELNLSSLELGDSALYFCASSVDNQPQHFGDGTRLSIL.

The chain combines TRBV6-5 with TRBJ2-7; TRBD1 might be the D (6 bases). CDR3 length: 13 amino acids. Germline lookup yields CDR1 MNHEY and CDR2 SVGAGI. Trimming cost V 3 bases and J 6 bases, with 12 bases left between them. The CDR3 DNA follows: TGTGCCAGCAGTTATTCACAGGGATTCGAGCAGTACTTC. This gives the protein CASSYSQGFEQYF.

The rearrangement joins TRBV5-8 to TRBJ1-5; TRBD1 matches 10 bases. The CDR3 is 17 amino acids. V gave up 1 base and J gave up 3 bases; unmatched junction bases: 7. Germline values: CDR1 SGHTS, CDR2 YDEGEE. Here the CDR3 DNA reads TGTGCCAGCAGCTTGAGACAGGGGGCAGGGTACAATCAGCCCCAGCATTTT. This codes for CASSLRQGAGYNQPQHF.

CDR3: CASSQAILAGGEYEQYF. CDR3 coding DNA: TGCGCCAGCAGCCAAGCAATCCTAGCGGGAGGGGAGTACGAGCAGTACTTC. The rearrangement links TRBV4-3 to TRBJ2-7; TRBD2 aligns across 12 bases. Germline V gene lookup returns CDR1 LGHNA and CDR2 YSLEER. This CDR3 has 17 amino acids. With 1 base clipped from V and 4 bases from J, the junction kept 8 bases outside the gene matches.

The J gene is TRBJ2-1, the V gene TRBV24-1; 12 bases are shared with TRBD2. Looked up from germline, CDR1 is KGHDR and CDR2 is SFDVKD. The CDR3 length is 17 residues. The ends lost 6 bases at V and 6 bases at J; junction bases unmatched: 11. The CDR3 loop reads CATSSPTSGSVTNEQFF. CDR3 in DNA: TGTGCCACCAGTTCCCCGACTAGCGGGAGCGTCACCAATGAGCAGTTCTTC.

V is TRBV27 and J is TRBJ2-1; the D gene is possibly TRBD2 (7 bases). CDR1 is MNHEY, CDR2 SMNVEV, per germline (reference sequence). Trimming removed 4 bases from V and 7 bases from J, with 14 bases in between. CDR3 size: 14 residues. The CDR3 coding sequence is TGTGCCAGCAGTTGGGGGGGGCGAAATAATGAGCAGTTCTTC. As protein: CASSWGGRNNEQFF.

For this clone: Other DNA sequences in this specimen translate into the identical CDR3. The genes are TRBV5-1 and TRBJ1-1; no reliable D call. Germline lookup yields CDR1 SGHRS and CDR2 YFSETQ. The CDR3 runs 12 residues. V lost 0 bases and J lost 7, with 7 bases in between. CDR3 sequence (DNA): TGCGCCAGCAGCTTGGCCGGCGGTGAAGCTTTCTTT. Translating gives CASSLAGGEAFF.

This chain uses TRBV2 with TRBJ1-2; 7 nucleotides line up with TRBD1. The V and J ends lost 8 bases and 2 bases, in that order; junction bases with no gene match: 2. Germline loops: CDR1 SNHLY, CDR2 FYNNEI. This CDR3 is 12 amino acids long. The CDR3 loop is CASQGQNYGYTF. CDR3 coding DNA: TGTGCCAGCCAGGGACAGAACTATGGCTACACCTTC.

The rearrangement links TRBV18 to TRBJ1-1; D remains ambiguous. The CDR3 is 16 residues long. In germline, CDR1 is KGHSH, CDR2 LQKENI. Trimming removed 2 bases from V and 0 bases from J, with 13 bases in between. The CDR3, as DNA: TGTGCCAGCTCACCAAGTGGCAGTTTTTTGAACACTGAAGCTTTCTTT. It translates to CASSPSGSFLNTEAFF.

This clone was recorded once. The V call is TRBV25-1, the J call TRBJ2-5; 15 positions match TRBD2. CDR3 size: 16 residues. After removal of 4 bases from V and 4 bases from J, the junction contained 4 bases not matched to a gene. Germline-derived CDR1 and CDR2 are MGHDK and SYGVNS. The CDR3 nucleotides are TGTGCCAGCAGTGGCTCGGGACTAGCGGGAGGAGAGACCCAGTACTTC. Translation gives CASSGSGLAGGETQYF.

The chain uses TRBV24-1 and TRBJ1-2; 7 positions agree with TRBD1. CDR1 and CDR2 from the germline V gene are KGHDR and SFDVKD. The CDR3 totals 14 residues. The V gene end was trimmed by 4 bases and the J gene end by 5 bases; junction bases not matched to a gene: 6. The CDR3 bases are TGTGCCACCAGTGAAGACGGGACAGCTTATGGCTACACCTTC. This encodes CATSEDGTAYGYTF.

The CDR3 here is CASSTTGLWAGYTF. The CDR3 nucleotides are TGTGCCAGTTCCACGACGGGACTATGGGCTGGCTACACCTTC. The V gene is TRBV19, the J gene TRBJ1-2; tentatively, D is TRBD1 (5 bases). The CDR3 is 14 amino acids. The germline CDR1 and CDR2 sequences are LNHDA and SQIVND (reference sequence). V gave up 8 bases and J gave up 7 bases, with 20 bases separating them.

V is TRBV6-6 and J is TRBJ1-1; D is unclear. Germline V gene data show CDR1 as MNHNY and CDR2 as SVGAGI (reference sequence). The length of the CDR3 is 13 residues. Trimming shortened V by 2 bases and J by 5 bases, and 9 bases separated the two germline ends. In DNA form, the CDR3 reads TGTGCCAGCAGTTACGAGGGATGGACTGAAGCTTTCTTT. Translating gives CASSYEGWTEAFF.

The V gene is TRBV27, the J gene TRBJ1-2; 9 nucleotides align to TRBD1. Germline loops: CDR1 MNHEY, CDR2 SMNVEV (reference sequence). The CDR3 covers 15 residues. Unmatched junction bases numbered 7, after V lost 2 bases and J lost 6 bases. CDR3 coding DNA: TGTGCCAGCAGTTTAACGGGACAGGGCTACGATGGCTACACCTTC. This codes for CASSLTGQGYDGYTF.

The CDR3 DNA is TGTGCCAGCAGCTCATGGGACAGCCAGGAGCAGTACTTC. Translated: CASSSWDSQEQYF. The chain uses TRBV2 and TRBJ2-7; 7 positions match TRBD1. Germline V CDR1 and CDR2: SNHLY, FYNNEI. The CDR3 runs to 13 residues. J was trimmed by 7 bases and V by 6 bases; bases with no gene match: 9. The full variable domain, with the rest looked up from reference TRBV2 and TRBJ2-7, is EPEVTQTPSHQVTQMGQEVILRCVPISNHLYFYWYRQILGQKVEFLVSFYNNEISEKSEIFDDQFSVERPDGSNFTLKIRSTKLEDSAMYFCASSSWDSQEQYFGPGTRLTVT.

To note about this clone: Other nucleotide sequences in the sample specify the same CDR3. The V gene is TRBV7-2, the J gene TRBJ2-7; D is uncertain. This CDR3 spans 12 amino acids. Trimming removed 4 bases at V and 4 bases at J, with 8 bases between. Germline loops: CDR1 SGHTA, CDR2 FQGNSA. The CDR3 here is CASSSLSYEQYF. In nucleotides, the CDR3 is TGTGCCAGCAGCTCCCTATCATACGAGCAGTACTTC.

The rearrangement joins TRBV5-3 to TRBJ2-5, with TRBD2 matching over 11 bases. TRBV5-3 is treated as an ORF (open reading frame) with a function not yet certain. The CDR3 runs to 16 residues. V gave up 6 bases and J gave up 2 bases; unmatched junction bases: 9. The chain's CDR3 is CARNPTSGITQETQYF. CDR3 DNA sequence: TGTGCCAGAAACCCGACTAGCGGGATAACACAAGAGACCCAGTACTTC.

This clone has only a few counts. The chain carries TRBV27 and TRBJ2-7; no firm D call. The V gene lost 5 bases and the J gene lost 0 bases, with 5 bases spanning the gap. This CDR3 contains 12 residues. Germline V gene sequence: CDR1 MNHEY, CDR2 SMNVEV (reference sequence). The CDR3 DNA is TGTGCCAGCAGTCCGAGCTCCTACGAGCAGTACTTC. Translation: CASSPSSYEQYF.

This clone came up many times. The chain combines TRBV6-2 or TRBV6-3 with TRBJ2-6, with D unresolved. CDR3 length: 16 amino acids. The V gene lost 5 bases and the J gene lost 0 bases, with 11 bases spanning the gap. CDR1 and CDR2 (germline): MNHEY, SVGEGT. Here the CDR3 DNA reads TGTGCCAGCAGTACCCACGGTCTCTCTGGGGCCAACGTCCTGACTTTC. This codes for CASSTHGLSGANVLTF.

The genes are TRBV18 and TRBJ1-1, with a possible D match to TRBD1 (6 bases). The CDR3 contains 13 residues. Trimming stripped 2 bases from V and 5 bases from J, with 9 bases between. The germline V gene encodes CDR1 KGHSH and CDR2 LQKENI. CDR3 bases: TGTGCCAGCTCACCAGGGGGCGTAACTGAAGCTTTCTTT. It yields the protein CASSPGGVTEAFF.

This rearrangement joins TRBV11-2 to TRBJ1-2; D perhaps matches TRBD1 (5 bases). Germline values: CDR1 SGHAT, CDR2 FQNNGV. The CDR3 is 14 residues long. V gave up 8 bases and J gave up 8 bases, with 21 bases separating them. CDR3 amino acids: CASREVRAGRGYTF. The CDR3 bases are TGTGCCAGCCGCGAGGTCAGGGCAGGGCGCGGCTACACCTTC.

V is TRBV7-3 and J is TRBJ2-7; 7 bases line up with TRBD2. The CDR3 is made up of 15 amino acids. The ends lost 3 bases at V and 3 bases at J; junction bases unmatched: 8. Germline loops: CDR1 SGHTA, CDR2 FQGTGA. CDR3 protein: CASSFRGSPFYEQYF. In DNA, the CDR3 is TGTGCCAGCAGCTTCCGCGGGAGCCCCTTCTACGAGCAGTACTTC.